The T cell receptor (beta chain) described here comes from a study of blood T cell repertoires in COVID-19 (dated by TCRdb to 2020 to 2021). At the level of the whole study: Samples covering the acute and convalescent phases of COVID-19 were provided by collaborators in the United States, Italy and Spain. The prospective study material was composed of cDNA or gDNA derived from T cells, B-cell-depleted T cells, or PBMCs. The dataset comprised deeply sampled blood TCRbeta repertoires from subjects exposed to, actively infected with, or recovered from COVID-19. A freely available public database, intended as a resource for researchers studying the immune response to SARS-CoV-2, is where the repertoires were released. Samples were obtained from the ongoing ImmuneRACE study (first 160 participants) and from over a thousand subjects provided by 6 global collaborators. A de-identified subject ID, COVID-19 status, age in years and sex were almost always included in the sample metadata. Where available, HLA class I and class II types were taken from metadata supplied by the sample provider and were not determined by assay-based typing.

One collaborating source in Seattle enrolled patients during active infection and followed them longitudinally through the course of disease. Whole blood was collected in K2EDTA tubes by collaborating institutions according to the institutions' own protocols. For TCRbeta analysis, collaborator samples were shipped as frozen whole blood, as isolated PBMCs, or as DNA extracted from either sample type. The CDR3 spans 13 residues, from the cysteine through the phenylalanine. This entry keeps only the CDR3 DNA: 39 bases, framed from base 1. CDR1 and CDR2 (SEHNR, FQNEAQ) derive from the germline V gene (reference sequence). V is cut by 4 bases and J by 5 bases, and the space between the germline ends is 11 bases. Details on this clone: It lacks a known antigen. Per-nucleotide qualities are absent, and no much larger clonotype sits a single base away.

The study at large found these results: The amount of clinical and demographic metadata varied by source and participant and was provided uncurated.

TCRbeta CDR3 regions were amplified from genomic DNA by means of the immunoSEQ Assay, a bias-controlled multiplex PCR. For the original study's pipeline: The number of nucleated cells in each sample was estimated by amplification of reference gene primers within the assay. To quantify the absolute abundance of each unique TCRbeta CDR3 rearrangement, sequence reads were collapsed and filtered. Productive Simpson clonality was computed per sample as the square root of Simpson's diversity index over productive rearrangements. Held by TCRdb, this immuneACCESS table contains in-frame sequences only and omits some clones. Under half of the omission traces to an unresolved V gene where checked; the cause of the rest is unknown. That table supplies the V and J calls and clone size; D and trimming were determined from the DNA. For this sample there are fewer than 300,000 clones; approximately 83% appear just once. Clones ranked in the top ten supply 15% to 18% of the sample.

The chain links TRBV7-9 with TRBJ1-2; no D gene is confidently identified. The clonotype comes from a person aged 70 to 85 with COVID-19, enrolled during active disease. Sequenced input: peripheral blood. The encoded CDR3 is CASSSRPAYGYTF. The nucleotides read TGTGCCAGCAGCTCCAGGCCTGCATATGGCTACACCTTC.